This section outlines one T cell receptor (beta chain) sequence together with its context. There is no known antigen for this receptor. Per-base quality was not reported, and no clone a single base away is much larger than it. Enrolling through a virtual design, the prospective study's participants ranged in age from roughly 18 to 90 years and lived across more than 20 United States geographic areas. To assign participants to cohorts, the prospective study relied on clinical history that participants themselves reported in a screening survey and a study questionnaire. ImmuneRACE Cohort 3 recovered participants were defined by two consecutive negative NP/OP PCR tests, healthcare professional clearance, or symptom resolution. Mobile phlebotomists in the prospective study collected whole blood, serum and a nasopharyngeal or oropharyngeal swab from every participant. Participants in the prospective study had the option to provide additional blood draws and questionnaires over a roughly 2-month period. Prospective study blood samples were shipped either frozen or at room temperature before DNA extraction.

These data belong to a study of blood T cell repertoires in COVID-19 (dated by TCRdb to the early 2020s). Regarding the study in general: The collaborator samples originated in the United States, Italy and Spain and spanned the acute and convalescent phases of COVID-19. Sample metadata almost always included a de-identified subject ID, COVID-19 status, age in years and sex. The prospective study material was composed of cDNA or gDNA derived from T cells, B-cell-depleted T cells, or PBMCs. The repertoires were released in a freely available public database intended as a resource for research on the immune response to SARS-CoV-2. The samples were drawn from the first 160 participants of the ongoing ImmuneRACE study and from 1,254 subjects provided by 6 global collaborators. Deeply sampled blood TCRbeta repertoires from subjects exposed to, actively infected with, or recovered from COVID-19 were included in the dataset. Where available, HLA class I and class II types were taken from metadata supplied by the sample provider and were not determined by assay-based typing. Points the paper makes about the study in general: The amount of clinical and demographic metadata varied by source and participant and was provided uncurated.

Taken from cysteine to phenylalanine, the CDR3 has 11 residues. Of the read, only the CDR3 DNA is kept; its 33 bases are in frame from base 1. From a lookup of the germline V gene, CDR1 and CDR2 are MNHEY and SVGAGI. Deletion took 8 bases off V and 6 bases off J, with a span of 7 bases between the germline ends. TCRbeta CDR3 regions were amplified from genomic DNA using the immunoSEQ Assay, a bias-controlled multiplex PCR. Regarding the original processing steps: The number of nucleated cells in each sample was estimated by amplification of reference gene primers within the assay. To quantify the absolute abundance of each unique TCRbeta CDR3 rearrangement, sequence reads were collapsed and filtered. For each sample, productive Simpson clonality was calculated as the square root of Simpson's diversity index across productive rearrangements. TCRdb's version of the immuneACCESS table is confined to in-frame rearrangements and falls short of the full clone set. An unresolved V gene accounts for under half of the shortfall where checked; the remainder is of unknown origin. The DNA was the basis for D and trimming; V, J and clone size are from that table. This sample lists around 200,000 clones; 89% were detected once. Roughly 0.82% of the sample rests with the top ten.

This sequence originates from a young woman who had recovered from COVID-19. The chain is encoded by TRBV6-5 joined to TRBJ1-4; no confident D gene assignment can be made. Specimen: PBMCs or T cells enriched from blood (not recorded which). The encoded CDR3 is CASGRDEKLFF. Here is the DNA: TGTGCCAGCGGGAGGGATGAAAAACTGTTTTTT.